One sample yielded the 18 T cell receptor beta chains listed below, sequenced in a study of human T cells and chemical hapten exposure. The time point denotes: patch test 3, about 24 weeks after DPC sensitization. Treatment of the sample: therapeutic diphenylcyclopropenone sensitization with weekly scalp DPC. TCRdb fed the RACE reads into MiXCR, producing one record per CDR3 protein. The data hold more than 95,000 distinct CDR3 sequences, with roughly 27% observed a single time. This specimen was whole blood, taken in connection with sensitization to the hapten diphenylcyclopropenone (DPC). The receptors originated from a man between 35 and 55 years old with alopecia areata. Some clones in this sample may be carry-over from other donors' samples.

This chain uses TRBV20-1 with TRBJ2-3; D is uncertain. Trimming pared 1 base from V and 7 bases from J, leaving 9 bases between. Germline values: CDR1 DFQATT, CDR2 SNEGSKA (reference sequence). This CDR3 comprises 12 residues. The CDR3 nucleotides are TGCAGTGCTAGAGCCCTTCATTATACGCAGTATTTT. Its translation is CSARALHYTQYF.

This sequence joins TRBV27 and TRBJ2-1; no reliable D call. This CDR3 region has 12 residues. The V end was cut by 6 bases, the J end by 5 bases, with 8 bases between. Germline V gives CDR1 MNHEY, CDR2 SMNVEV (reference sequence). In DNA, the CDR3 is TGTGCCAGCAGCCCCGCAAACAATGAGCAGTTCTTC. Protein sequence: CASSPANNEQFF.

This clonotype has just one count. The gene calls are TRBV5-6 and TRBJ2-5; 9 bases fit TRBD1. V dropped 4 bases and J dropped 5; count of bases not matched to a gene: 6. Germline CDR1 is SGHDT and CDR2 is YYEEEE. The length of the CDR3 is 14 residues. The DNA of the CDR3 is TGTGCCAGCAGCAGTACAGGGGGCGTGGAGACCCAGTACTTC. Amino acids: CASSSTGGVETQYF.

The chain links TRBV29-1 to TRBJ2-1, with unresolved D. CDR3 length: 12 amino acids. V dropped 5 bases and J dropped 8 bases, with 13 bases sitting between them. CDR1 SQVTM and CDR2 ANQGSEA come from the germline V gene. CDR3 amino acids: CSVRPGTHEQFF. The CDR3 DNA sequence: TGCAGCGTTCGTCCGGGTACCCATGAGCAGTTCTTC.

This clonotype has only a few counts. This sequence joins TRBV9 and TRBJ2-5, with 8 bases fitting TRBD1. The CDR3 extends over 14 amino acids. J gave up 3 bases and V 2 bases, and 3 bases lay outside the gene matches. Germline values: CDR1 SGDLS, CDR2 YYNGEE. As DNA, the CDR3 is TGTGCCAGCAGCGTTAGGACAGGGAAAGAGACCCAGTACTTC. Amino acid sequence: CASSVRTGKETQYF.

The rearrangement joins TRBV30 to TRBJ2-1; 14 bases align to TRBD2. Germline CDR1 and CDR2: GTSNPN and SVGIG (reference sequence). This CDR3 region has 19 residues. After removal of 2 bases from V and 2 bases from J, the junction contained 11 bases not matched to a gene. The CDR3 reads CAWSPGTSGSPFPYNEQFF. CDR3 coding DNA: TGTGCCTGGAGTCCGGGGACTAGCGGGAGCCCCTTCCCCTACAATGAGCAGTTCTTC.

The genes are TRBV7-2 and TRBJ2-3, with D possibly being TRBD1 or TRBD2 (5 bases each). The length of the CDR3 is 13 residues. The ends were cut back, 5 bases at V and 1 base at J, with 7 bases in the middle. Germline V gene data show CDR1 as SGHTA and CDR2 as FQGNSA. The CDR3 is CASSGGGTDTQYF. As DNA, the CDR3 is TGTGCCAGCAGCGGGGGAGGCACAGATACGCAGTATTTT.

The chain employs TRBV20-1 and TRBJ1-5, with D possibly being TRBD1 (6 bases). Per the germline V gene, CDR1 is DFQATT and CDR2 is SNEGSKA (reference sequence). Trimming pared 2 bases from V and 4 bases from J, leaving 15 bases between. This CDR3 comprises 15 residues. CDR3 in amino acids: CSARPHGQPNQPQHF. The CDR3 DNA sequence: TGCAGTGCTAGACCGCACGGACAGCCGAATCAGCCCCAGCATTTT.

This clonotype appeared a few times. The chain has TRBV7-2 and TRBJ2-5, with 7 bases matching TRBD2. Germline V CDR1 and CDR2: SGHTA, FQGNSA. J lost 5 bases, V lost 4 bases, and 13 bases had no gene match. The length of the CDR3 is 16 residues. The chain's CDR3 is CASSWRTRTKGETQYF. CDR3 DNA: TGTGCCAGCAGCTGGCGGACTAGGACAAAGGGGGAGACCCAGTACTTC.

In this sample, this clonotype turned up a few times. The chain has TRBV7-8 and TRBJ2-7; 9 positions match TRBD1. This CDR3 region has 15 residues. V trimming: 1 base; J trimming: 7 bases; junction bases outside the gene matches: 8. Germline V gene data show CDR1 as SGHVS and CDR2 as FQNEAQ. CDR3 sequence (DNA): TGTGCCAGCAGCTTAGGCCGACAGGGGGTAGGTGAGCAGTACTTC. Its translation is CASSLGRQGVGEQYF.

A few counts support this clonotype. The rearrangement uses TRBV24-1 and TRBJ2-1; the match to TRBD1 covers 10 bases. The junction had 8 bases not matched to a gene; V was cut back by 4 bases and J by 9 bases. Germline V gene lookup returns CDR1 KGHDR and CDR2 SFDVKD. This CDR3 region has 15 residues. The CDR3 nucleotides read TGTGCCACCAGTGACGCCGGGACAGGGGAGACTGAGCAGTTCTTC. This sequence encodes CATSDAGTGETEQFF.

This clonotype was seen only a few times. The chain uses TRBV12-3 or TRBV12-4 and TRBJ2-2; possible D gene TRBD1, 6 bases. CDR3 length: 17 residues. Trimming removed 5 bases from V and 3 bases from J, with 19 bases in between. The CDR3 DNA sequence: TGTGCCAGCAGTCTTTTACAGGGTTCGAAGGACACCGGGGAGCTGTTTTTT. It codes for CASSLLQGSKDTGELFF.

This clonotype showed up just a few times. V usage is TRBV18 and J usage is TRBJ1-5; D is perhaps TRBD1 (6 bases). This CDR3 region has 14 residues. The V gene lost 6 bases and the J gene lost 5 bases, with 14 bases spanning the gap. Germline CDR1 is KGHSH and CDR2 is LQKENI. CDR3: CASSPARGDQPQHF. The CDR3, as DNA: TGTGCCAGCTCCCCCGCCAGGGGCGATCAGCCCCAGCATTTT.

The rearrangement uses TRBV20-1 and TRBJ2-7; 8 positions match TRBD1. Germline values: CDR1 DFQATT, CDR2 SNEGSKA (reference sequence). The CDR3 spans 12 residues. With V trimmed by 3 bases and J by 6 bases, 4 bases remained unmatched. The CDR3 coding sequence is TGCAGTGCTAGCCAAGGACAGGGCGAGCAGTACTTC. It yields the protein CSASQGQGEQYF.

This clonotype was recorded a few times. The rearrangement links TRBV28 to TRBJ2-5, with 15 bases that match TRBD2. The CDR3 has 17 amino acids. V was pared by 5 bases and J by 2 bases, with 6 bases of the junction left unmatched. The germline CDR1 and CDR2 sequences are MDHEN and SYDVKM. The CDR3 loop is CASSILGLAGGQETQYF. CDR3 bases: TGTGCCAGCAGTATCTTGGGACTAGCGGGAGGACAAGAGACCCAGTACTTC.

V and J are TRBV7-2 and TRBJ2-3; D is ambiguous. The V and J ends lost 1 base and 3 bases respectively, with 14 bases between them. This CDR3 has 16 amino acids. Germline V gene sequence: CDR1 SGHTA, CDR2 FQGNSA. The CDR3 is CASSLVGGPLTDTQYF. In nucleotides, the CDR3 is TGTGCCAGCAGCTTAGTGGGCGGACCTCTGACAGATACGCAGTATTTT. Looking up the rest from reference TRBV7-2 and TRBJ2-3 gives the full variable domain: GAGVSQSPSNKVTEKGKDVELRCDPISGHTALYWYRQSLGQGLEFLIYFQGNSAPDKSGLPSDRFSAERTGGSVSTLTIQRTQQEDSAVYLCASSLVGGPLTDTQYFGPGTRLTVL.

This chain uses TRBV5-4 with TRBJ2-3, with 8 bases matching TRBD2. Looked up from germline, CDR1 is SGHNT and CDR2 is YYREEE (reference sequence). The trim removed 1 base at V and 2 bases at J, leaving 3 bases unmatched. There are 15 residues in the CDR3. The CDR3 sequence: CASSLLSGTTDTQYF. As DNA, the CDR3 is TGTGCCAGCAGCTTGCTTAGCGGGACCACAGATACGCAGTATTTT. Using reference TRBV5-4 and TRBJ2-3 for the parts outside the CDR3, the full variable domain is ETGVTQSPTHLIKTRGQQVTLRCSSQSGHNTVSWYQQALGQGPQFIFQYYREEENGRGNFPPRFSGLQFPNYSSELNVNALELDDSALYLCASSLLSGTTDTQYFGPGTRLTVL.

The DNA for the CDR3 is TGTGCCAGCAGCTCCCCTAGCGGGACATTGTCCTACAATGAGCAGTTCTTC. Encoded protein: CASSSPSGTLSYNEQFF. The chain employs TRBV7-9 and TRBJ2-1; 9 bases fit TRBD2. This CDR3 has 17 amino acids. The germline CDR1 and CDR2 sequences are SEHNR and FQNEAQ (reference sequence). The V gene end was trimmed by 4 bases and the J gene end by 1 base; junction bases not matched to a gene: 8.